This is a list of T cell receptor beta chains from one sample in a study of cytomegalovirus exposure and HLA in healthy donors. Repertoires were generated with immunoSEQ multiplex PCR, while TCRdb's copy carries only in-frame clones and drops some. The sample consists of 100,000 to 150,000 clones, over 6.5% of them appearing once. What was sequenced was PBMCs. The receptors derive from a woman in her thirties or forties in good health and CMV-seropositive. CDR3s include the opening cysteine and the closing phenylalanine or tryptophan. D genes are given only for firm matches. Some rows mark clone size as missing; the rest say once, few, many or name a class of expanded clone.

size | J | D | V | CDR3 | DNA
. | TRBJ1-6 | . | TRBV7-9 | CASSLAYGTYNSPLHF | TGTGCCAGCAGCTTAGCGTACGGGACCTATAATTCACCCCTCCACTTT
. | TRBJ1-2 | TRBD1 | TRBV30 | CAWDPTGDYGYTF | TGTGCCTGGGACCCGACAGGGGACTATGGCTACACCTTC
few | TRBJ2-7 | TRBD2 | TRBV10-1 | CASSEGSGLAGYEQYF | TGCGCCAGCAGTGAGGGATCTGGACTAGCGGGGTACGAGCAGTACTTC
. | TRBJ2-1 | . | TRBV30 | CAWTGLSSYNEQFF | TGTGCCTGGACAGGACTTTCCTCCTACAATGAGCAGTTCTTC
. | TRBJ2-1 | TRBD2 | TRBV29-1 | CSAHPGTSGAYNEQFF | TGCAGCGCACACCCCGGGACTAGCGGGGCCTACAATGAGCAGTTCTTC
few | TRBJ1-4 | TRBD1 | TRBV6-1 | CASSRQGETNEKLFF | TGTGCCAGCAGTAGACAGGGGGAAACTAATGAAAAACTGTTTTTT
few | TRBJ1-2 | TRBD1 | TRBV15 | CATSRSGTAYGYTF | TGTGCCACCAGCAGATCAGGGACAGCCTATGGCTACACCTTC
few | TRBJ2-2 | . | TRBV25-1 | CASRQVLDSINTGELFF | TGTGCCAGCAGACAAGTTCTGGACAGCATTAACACCGGGGAGCTGTTTTTT
few | TRBJ2-5 | . | TRBV5-6 | CASSSRLSQETQYF | TGTGCCAGCAGCTCCCGACTATCCCAAGAGACCCAGTACTTC
few | TRBJ1-4 | TRBD1 | TRBV10-3 | CAISGTTGGAEKLFF | TGTGCCATCAGTGGGACCACAGGGGGCGCGGAAAAACTGTTTTTT
few | TRBJ2-1 | . | TRBV6-5 | CASRRQPQGNEQFF | TGTGCCAGCAGGAGACAACCGCAGGGCAATGAGCAGTTCTTC
. | TRBJ2-3 | . | TRBV5-1 | CASSLWRGAGGTDTQYF | TGCGCCAGCAGCTTGTGGCGGGGGGCAGGGGGTACAGATACGCAGTATTTT
. | TRBJ1-2 | . | TRBV29-1 | CSVHADFYGYTF | TGCAGCGTCCATGCGGACTTCTATGGCTACACCTTC
few | TRBJ1-6 | TRBD1 | TRBV9 | CASSSTGERSPLHF | TGTGCCAGCAGCTCAACAGGGGAGCGATCACCCCTCCACTTT
. | TRBJ2-7 | TRBD2 | TRBV5-4 | CASSEGGGTSYEQYF | TGTGCCAGCAGCGAAGGCGGGGGGACAAGCTACGAGCAGTACTTC
. | TRBJ2-7 | . | TRBV4-1 | CASSQDQGQFYEQYF | TGCGCCAGCAGCCAAGATCAGGGCCAGTTCTACGAGCAGTACTTT
few | TRBJ2-3 | . | TRBV27 | CASSLGARIDTQYF | TGTGCCAGCAGTTTGGGGGCGCGGATAGATACGCAGTATTTT
. | TRBJ1-3 | . | TRBV6-5 | CASSYSTARNTIYF | TGTGCCAGCAGTTACTCGACAGCGAGAAACACCATATATTTT
few | TRBJ2-2 | . | TRBV30 | CAWSEDRNTGELFF | TGTGCCTGGAGTGAGGACAGGAACACCGGGGAGCTGTTTTTT
. | TRBJ2-2 | . | TRBV11-3 | CASEAGNTGELFF | TGTGCCAGCGAAGCGGGGAACACCGGGGAGCTGTTTTTT
few | TRBJ1-4 | . | TRBV30 | CAWSVPRVGEKLFF | TGTGCCTGGAGTGTACCCAGGGTGGGGGAAAAACTGTTTTTT
few | TRBJ2-7 | . | TRBV11-2 | CASSLTLRAYEQYF | TGTGCCAGCAGCTTAACCCTCAGGGCCTACGAGCAGTACTTC
few | TRBJ2-7 | TRBD1 | TRBV28 | CASSSGQGGSYEQYF | TGTGCCAGCAGCTCCGGACAGGGGGGGTCCTACGAGCAGTACTTC
few | TRBJ2-5 | . | TRBV7-9 | CASSSGQETQYF | TGTGCCAGCAGCTCAGGGCAAGAGACCCAGTACTTC
. | TRBJ1-3 | . | TRBV5-4 | CASSLRGVTGNTIYF | TGTGCCAGCAGCTTGCGGGGAGTTACGGGAAACACCATATATTTT
. | TRBJ1-2 | TRBD1 | TRBV15 | CATSRGTGGYGYTF | TGTGCCACCAGCAGAGGAACAGGGGGTTATGGCTACACCTTC
once | TRBJ1-2 | TRBD1 | TRBV5-1 | CASSLQQGEDGYTF | TGCGCCAGCAGCCTCCAACAGGGGGAAGATGGCTACACCTTC
few | TRBJ2-1 | TRBD2 | TRBV10-2 | CASRIAGVSYNEQFF | TGCGCCAGCAGGATAGCGGGGGTTTCCTACAATGAGCAGTTCTTC
. | TRBJ1-1 | . | TRBV6-5 | CASSYPGDTEAFF | TGTGCCAGCAGTTATCCAGGGGACACTGAAGCTTTCTTT
few | TRBJ1-1 | TRBD1 | TRBV19 | CASRWDRGGTEAFF | TGTGCCAGTAGATGGGACAGGGGAGGGACTGAAGCTTTCTTT
. | TRBJ1-3 | TRBD1 | TRBV6-6 | CASSTNAGGYGNTIYF | TGTGCCAGCAGTACCAACGCAGGGGGGTACGGAAACACCATATATTTT
few | TRBJ1-1 | . | TRBV18 | CASSPPPGANTEAFF | TGTGCCAGCTCACCACCACCAGGGGCTAACACTGAAGCTTTCTTT
few | TRBJ2-2 | TRBD2 | TRBV9 | CASSVLAGGPSTGELFF | TGTGCCAGCAGCGTACTAGCGGGGGGCCCCTCCACCGGGGAGCTGTTTTTT
. | TRBJ1-1 | . | TRBV6-6 | CASSPHRGWAFF | TGTGCCAGCAGTCCTCATCGGGGTTGGGCTTTCTTT
. | TRBJ1-2 | TRBD1 | TRBV6-5 | CASRRGQGDGYTF | TGTGCCAGCAGGCGCGGACAGGGCGACGGCTACACCTTC
few | TRBJ2-5 | TRBD1 | TRBV7-7 | CASSLDGTGGGETQYF | TGTGCCAGCAGCTTAGACGGGACAGGGGGCGGGGAGACCCAGTACTTC
few | TRBJ2-2 | TRBD1 | TRBV9 | CASSIRDREEIDTGELFF | TGTGCCAGCAGCATCCGGGACAGGGAAGAAATTGACACCGGGGAGCTGTTTTTT
. | TRBJ2-1 | TRBD2 | TRBV9 | CASSPWQALTTGGEQFF | TGTGCCAGCAGCCCCTGGCAGGCGCTTACTACGGGGGGTGAGCAGTTCTTC
few | TRBJ2-5 | TRBD2 | TRBV12-5 | CASGPPLLGLASVGETQYF | TGTGCTAGTGGTCCCCCCCTTTTGGGACTAGCCTCGGTAGGAGAGACCCAGTACTTC
. | TRBJ2-7 | TRBD1 | TRBV11-2 | CASSQTGTYEQYF | TGTGCCAGCAGCCAGACAGGGACCTACGAGCAGTACTTC
. | TRBJ1-5 | . | TRBV7-9 | CASSREVGRPQHF | TGTGCCAGCAGCCGGGAGGTGGGACGGCCCCAGCATTTT
few | TRBJ1-1 | . | TRBV10-2 | CASSESLAGESFF | TGCGCCAGCAGTGAGTCTCTGGCAGGGGAGTCTTTCTTT